The clone carrying this TCR beta chain was seen a few times. This table comes from immunoSEQ multiplex PCR, and its TCRdb copy is limited to in-frame clones, with some not included. The sample lists around 140,000 clones; about 86% were seen once. The data belong to a study of blood T cell repertoires in COVID-19. This CDR3 contains 18 residues. Trimming cost V 3 bases and J 3 bases, with 23 bases left between them. Germline CDR1 is ENHRY and CDR2 is SYGVKD. The gene calls are TRBV10-3 and TRBJ1-1; D possibly corresponds to TRBD1 (6 bases). This clonotype originated in an older woman with active or convalescent COVID-19. Material for sequencing was peripheral blood. CDR3 bases: TGTGCCATCAGTGAATACTACCGGGACACCCCAAGGCACACTGAAGCTTTCTTT. Residues: CAISEYYRDTPRHTEAFF.